This T cell receptor (beta chain) is drawn from a study of chemoradiotherapy in HPV16-positive cancers. Trimming took 8 bases from V and 4 from J; bases not matched to a gene: 12. This CDR3 has 17 residues. Germline V gene data show CDR1 as LNHDA and CDR2 as SQIVND (reference sequence). The protocol was immunoSEQ multiplex PCR, while the TCRdb copy is restricted to in-frame clones and leaves out a portion. The sample lists some 19,000 clones; more than 75% were seen once. Whole-study findings and limits: The functional HPV-specific definition rests on just two HPV16-positive patients. Candidate HPV-specific clones and E7-related TCR motifs grew in tumor during treatment.

Repertoires were sampled repeatedly during chemoradiotherapy. A note on this clone: Its antigen is currently unknown.

The rearrangement uses TRBV19 and TRBJ1-6, with 9 nucleotides matching TRBD1. This specimen consisted of blood, obtained from a patient who underwent chemoradiotherapy. The source of this sequence is a human donor with HPV-associated anogenital cancer. In DNA form, the CDR3 reads TGTGCCAGTGGCACCTTTAGGACAGGGGCATATAATTCACCCCTCCACTTT. The encoded protein is CASGTFRTGAYNSPLHF. Filled out from reference TRBV19 and TRBJ1-6, the complete variable domain reads DGGITQSPKYLFRKEGQNVTLSCEQNLNHDAMYWYRQDPGQGLRLIYYSQIVNDFQKGDIAEGYSVSREKKESFPLTVTSAQKNPTAFYLCASGTFRTGAYNSPLHFGNGTRLTVT.